The 31 T cell receptor beta chains listed next were all sequenced from one sample in a study of blood T cell repertoires in COVID-19 (dated by TCRdb to 2019 to 2021). Library generation was performed with the immunoSEQ multiplex PCR assay. In its TCRdb copy, this immuneACCESS table keeps in-frame sequences only and misses some clones. Where compared with another copy, unresolved V genes explain less than half of these, and the others have no known cause. The sample table shows approximately 300,000 clones, and roughly 89% are seen once. The ten largest make up about 1.7% of the sample. Material for sequencing was peripheral blood. Receptors originate from a woman between 25 and 40 years old with COVID-19, enrolled during active disease.

The genes are TRBV7-2 and TRBJ1-1; 10 bases map to TRBD1. This CDR3 has 16 amino acids. Germline V gene data show CDR1 as SGHTA and CDR2 as FQGNSA. J lost 0 bases, V lost 4 bases, and 5 bases had no gene match. The CDR3 DNA is TGTGCCAGCAGCTCGGGACAGGGGATTTTGAACACTGAAGCTTTCTTT. Translating it yields CASSSGQGILNTEAFF.

V and J are TRBV13 and TRBJ1-1; D unresolved. Germline-derived CDR1 and CDR2 are PRHDT and FYEKMQ (reference sequence). This CDR3 contains 14 residues. V was clipped by 1 base and J by 1 base, with 7 bases between them. The CDR3 DNA is TGTGCCAGCAGCTTAGCTCGGGGGAACACTGAAGCTTTCTTT. It encodes CASSLARGNTEAFF.

The genes are TRBV3-1 (or the pseudogene TRBV3-2) and TRBJ1-1; tentative D call: TRBD1 (6 bases). This CDR3 spans 16 amino acids. The germline V gene encodes CDR1 LGHDT and CDR2 YNNKEL (reference sequence). V gave up 1 base and J gave up 8 bases, with 20 bases separating them. The CDR3 DNA sequence: TGTGCCAGCAGCCAAGTATCGGAACAGGGTATTGGGGAAGCTTTCTTT. Amino acids: CASSQVSEQGIGEAFF.

This clone was counted a single time. This sequence joins TRBV19 and TRBJ1-2, with 8 bases fitting TRBD1. J was trimmed by 5 bases and V by 8 bases; bases with no gene match: 7. The CDR3 runs 13 residues. Germline V gives CDR1 LNHDA, CDR2 SQIVND (reference sequence). The CDR3 spells CASAQGAGYGYTF. The CDR3 region has the DNA TGTGCCAGTGCTCAGGGGGCTGGGTATGGCTACACCTTC.

V is TRBV4-2 and J is TRBJ1-1, with a weak D call TRBD1 (5 bases). This CDR3 spans 15 amino acids. Germline assignment: CDR1 LGHNA and CDR2 YNFKEQ. V was shortened by 1 base and J by 1 base, with 10 bases between the two germline ends. The CDR3 spells CASSQVQGRNTEAFF. The CDR3 DNA is TGTGCCAGCAGCCAAGTTCAGGGTAGGAACACTGAAGCTTTCTTT.

The chain couples TRBV10-3 to TRBJ1-1, with D perhaps matching TRBD1 (6 bases). V was cut by 5 bases and J by 3 bases, with 19 bases left in between. Germline CDR1 ENHRY, CDR2 SYGVKD. The CDR3 covers 16 residues. The CDR3, as DNA: TGTGCCATCAGTAAAGGGGGTTTGGGTATGGACACTGAAGCTTTCTTT. Translation gives CAISKGGLGMDTEAFF.

The chain is built from TRBV6-6 and TRBJ1-1; the D gene is possibly TRBD1 (5 bases). The germline V and J ends were trimmed by 8 bases and 1 base, with 17 bases remaining between them. This CDR3 region has 15 residues. Germline V lookup: CDR1 MNHNY, CDR2 SVGAGI (reference sequence). CDR3 protein: CASLFGGRKNTEAFF. The CDR3 DNA sequence: TGTGCCAGCCTGTTCGGGGGACGGAAGAACACTGAAGCTTTCTTT.

The rearrangement uses TRBV11-2 and TRBJ2-5; D is possibly TRBD1 (7 bases). There are 16 residues in the CDR3. Germline assignment: CDR1 SGHAT and CDR2 FQNNGV. V lost 1 base and J lost 5, with 17 bases in between. The CDR3 bases are TGTGCCAGCAGCTTAGGGTCCAGGGGGGCAGGGGAGACCCAGTACTTC. Its translation is CASSLGSRGAGETQYF.

The V and J genes are TRBV5-1 and TRBJ2-5; TRBD2 matches 7 bases. The V gene's germline CDR1 is SGHRS and CDR2 YFSETQ. The CDR3 contains 15 residues. Germline trimming cut 0 bases from V and 1 base from J; bases unmatched to any gene: 3. CDR3 nucleotides: TGCGCCAGCAGCTTGGAGGGACTACCCCAAGAGACCCAGTACTTC. Its protein is CASSLEGLPQETQYF.

The chain couples TRBV27 to TRBJ1-1, with no clear D. V lost 4 bases and J lost 6, with 18 bases in between. This CDR3 comprises 15 residues. Germline values: CDR1 MNHEY, CDR2 SMNVEV (reference sequence). The CDR3 here is CASSSGSSFWAEAFF. The CDR3 DNA is TGTGCCAGCAGTTCGGGTAGTTCGTTTTGGGCTGAAGCTTTCTTT.

The V gene is TRBV5-6, the J gene TRBJ2-2; D remains ambiguous. Per the germline V gene, CDR1 is SGHDT and CDR2 is YYEEEE. The V gene lost 0 bases and the J gene lost 2 bases, with 11 bases spanning the gap. This CDR3 has 16 residues. The DNA for the CDR3 is TGTGCCAGCAGCTTGGACGGGTTAGGCAACACCGGGGAGCTGTTTTTT. It specifies CASSLDGLGNTGELFF.

The chain couples TRBV4-1 to TRBJ1-2, with 8 bases identical to TRBD1. V lost 3 bases, J lost 9 bases, and 3 bases stayed unmatched. Germline V gene sequence: CDR1 MGHRA, CDR2 YSYEKL. This CDR3 is 12 amino acids long. CDR3 nucleotide sequence: TGCGCCAGCAGCCAGGACAGGGCGAGCTACACCTTC. This gives the protein CASSQDRASYTF.

The CDR3 is CASSLRGYYNSPLHF. The CDR3 DNA sequence: TGTGCCAGCAGCCTCAGGGGTTATTATAATTCACCCCTCCACTTT. This chain joins TRBV5-6 and TRBJ1-6, with D possibly matching TRBD1 (6 bases). CDR1 is SGHDT and CDR2 is YYEEEE in the germline V gene. The CDR3 is 15 residues long. Trimming stripped 4 bases from V and 4 bases from J, with 12 bases between.

This chain links TRBV5-1 with TRBJ1-3; D perhaps matches TRBD1 (5 bases). V lost 0 bases, J lost 0 bases, and 13 bases lay in between. CDR3 length: 17 amino acids. Germline CDR1 is SGHRS and CDR2 is YFSETQ. The CDR3, as DNA: TGCGCCAGCAGCTTGGCCGGGGCGGAGGGCTCTGGAAACACCATATATTTT. This encodes CASSLAGAEGSGNTIYF.

V is TRBV7-2 and J is TRBJ1-2; D ambiguous. Germline loops: CDR1 SGHTA, CDR2 FQGNSA. V was pared by 1 base and J by 8 bases, with 11 bases between. This CDR3 has 13 amino acids. In DNA, the CDR3 is TGTGCCAGCAGCTTAGACCCCCAGAGGGGCTACACCTTC. Its protein is CASSLDPQRGYTF.

The chain joins TRBV5-1 to TRBJ2-3; D ambiguous. The CDR3 has 13 residues. V lost 6 bases to trimming and J lost 6 bases, with 14 bases between them. Germline V gene lookup returns CDR1 SGHRS and CDR2 YFSETQ. The CDR3 DNA reads as TGCGCCAGCACCTATAGCCCCCGGGATACGCAGTATTTT. It codes for CASTYSPRDTQYF.

This rearrangement joins TRBV3-1 (or the pseudogene TRBV3-2) to TRBJ2-1; TRBD1 aligns across 7 bases. CDR3 length equals 15 residues. Germline V gene data show CDR1 as LGHDT and CDR2 as YNNKEL (reference sequence). With V trimmed by 2 bases and J by 4 bases, 5 bases remained unmatched. CDR3 loop: CASSQNYRGYNEQFF. Written as DNA, the CDR3 is TGTGCCAGCAGCCAAAACTACAGGGGATACAATGAGCAGTTCTTC.

Here the CDR3 reads CASSHTGPDEKLFF. The CDR3 DNA follows: TGTGCCAGCAGCCATACAGGGCCGGATGAAAAACTGTTTTTT. This rearrangement joins TRBV3-1 (or the pseudogene TRBV3-2) to TRBJ1-4; D is possibly TRBD1 (6 bases). Trimming pared 3 bases from V and 6 bases from J, leaving 11 bases between. The V gene's germline CDR1 is LGHDT and CDR2 YNNKEL (reference sequence). The CDR3 is 14 residues long.

This clone was found a few times. This chain connects TRBV28 to TRBJ1-6, with D perhaps matching TRBD1 (6 bases). CDR1 and CDR2 (germline): MDHEN, SYDVKM. The V and J ends lost 4 bases and 7 bases respectively, with 17 bases between them. CDR3 length equals 16 residues. The CDR3 DNA sequence: TGTGCCAGCAGTTCATGGGGGGGGCCGAACAATTCACCCCTCCACTTT. Protein sequence: CASSSWGGPNNSPLHF.

The chain recombines TRBV18 with TRBJ1-1, with D tentatively TRBD1 (6 bases). Trimming pared 5 bases from V and 10 bases from J, leaving 11 bases between. The CDR3 loop spans 11 amino acids. Germline V gene lookup returns CDR1 KGHSH and CDR2 LQKENI. CDR3 coding DNA: TGTGCCAGCTCAGGGACATCTGGAGCTTTCTTT. Translation: CASSGTSGAFF.

This clone was counted a single time. The chain combines TRBV6-5 with TRBJ2-2, with TRBD2 as a possible D gene (5 bases). V was cut by 6 bases and J by 5 bases, with 16 bases left in between. The CDR3 spans 15 residues. The germline V gene encodes CDR1 MNHEY and CDR2 SVGAGI. The CDR3 coding sequence is TGTGCCAGCAGCTTTAGAACCCCGGGGACCGGGGAGCTGTTTTTT. Its translation: CASSFRTPGTGELFF.

The chain combines TRBV19 with TRBJ1-6, with a weak D call TRBD1 (6 bases). The CDR3 covers 14 residues. Germline CDR1 reads LNHDA; CDR2 reads SQIVND (reference sequence). The V end lost 5 bases, the J end lost 6 bases, and 11 bases lay between the germline ends. CDR3 DNA sequence: TGTGCCAGTAGTCACGTCAGGGGTAATTCACCCCTCCACTTT. Translating gives CASSHVRGNSPLHF.

This clone appeared a few times. J is TRBJ1-2 and V is TRBV5-1; D call uncertain. Trimming removed 0 bases at V and 8 bases at J, with 17 bases between. Per germline, CDR1 SGHRS and CDR2 YFSETQ. The CDR3 is 15 amino acids. CDR3 nucleotides: TGCGCCAGCAGCTTGGGGTCCGAGAGATCCTGGGGCTACACCTTC. The encoded protein is CASSLGSERSWGYTF.

V and J are TRBV15 and TRBJ2-7, with D possibly TRBD1 on 6 matching bases. Trimming cost V 5 bases and J 2 bases, with 13 bases left between them. The CDR3 runs to 14 residues. In germline, CDR1 is LNHNV, CDR2 YYDKDF (reference sequence). The CDR3 nucleotides read TGTGCCACCAGCCCTCAACAGGGCGCCTACGAGCAGTACTTC. Its translation: CATSPQQGAYEQYF.

This chain connects TRBV5-1 to TRBJ2-2; 7 positions match TRBD1. Germline-derived CDR1 and CDR2 are SGHRS and YFSETQ. V trimming: 3 bases; J trimming: 6 bases; junction bases outside the gene matches: 5. The CDR3 loop spans 14 amino acids. CDR3 in DNA: TGCGCCAGCAGCTACGACAGGGTGGCCGGGGAGCTGTTTTTT. It yields the protein CASSYDRVAGELFF.

The count of this clone is one. Just one base apart from a much larger clone, this may be a read error. The chain employs TRBV28 and TRBJ1-6; 9 bases are shared with TRBD1. The CDR3 runs 13 residues. The trim removed 8 bases at V and 10 bases at J, leaving 6 bases unmatched. Germline V gene data show CDR1 as MDHEN and CDR2 as SYDVKM. CDR3 region: CASRDRAISPLHF. The CDR3 DNA is TGTGCCAGCCGGGACAGGGCTATCTCACCCCTCCACTTT.

This chain connects TRBV5-1 to TRBJ1-2, with unresolved D. The CDR3 totals 14 residues. Germline-derived CDR1 and CDR2 are SGHRS and YFSETQ. Deletions cut 0 bases from V and 0 bases from J, with 6 bases between. The CDR3 loop reads CASSLEGANYGYTF. The CDR3 DNA reads TGCGCCAGCAGCTTGGAGGGAGCTAACTATGGCTACACCTTC.

This clone was counted a single time. The rearrangement joins TRBV2 to TRBJ2-7; D remains unclear. In germline, CDR1 is SNHLY, CDR2 FYNNEI. The V gene lost 5 bases and the J gene lost 0 bases, with 8 bases spanning the gap. The length of the CDR3 is 13 residues. In DNA form, the CDR3 reads TGTGCCAGCAGTAGCATAGACTCCTACGAGCAGTACTTC. Translating gives CASSSIDSYEQYF.

The chain has TRBV5-6 and TRBJ2-1; 10 bases are a match to TRBD2. V was pared by 2 bases and J by 4 bases, with 12 bases of the junction left unmatched. Germline V gene data show CDR1 as SGHDT and CDR2 as YYEEEE. The CDR3 contains 18 residues. The CDR3 spells CASSLVSQRGGPYNEQFF. CDR3 DNA: TGTGCCAGCAGCTTAGTCTCCCAGCGGGGGGGCCCATACAATGAGCAGTTCTTC. The full variable domain, in which reference TRBV5-6 and TRBJ2-1 provide the parts outside the CDR3, is DAGVTQSPTHLIKTRGQQVTLRCSPKSGHDTVSWYQQALGQGPQFIFQYYEEEERQRGNFPDRFSGHQFPNYSSELNVNALLLGDSALYLCASSLVSQRGGPYNEQFFGPGTRLTVL.

CDR3 region: CASSISFTLRGWAEAFF. Here the CDR3 DNA reads TGTGCCAGCAGCATCTCCTTCACCTTGAGGGGGTGGGCTGAAGCTTTCTTT. The rearrangement joins TRBV13 to TRBJ1-1, with D tentatively TRBD1 (6 bases). The V gene lost 5 bases and the J gene lost 6 bases, with 25 bases spanning the gap. The CDR3 totals 17 residues. Per the germline V gene, CDR1 is PRHDT and CDR2 is FYEKMQ (reference sequence).

The chain joins TRBV2 to TRBJ1-6, with 7 nucleotides matching TRBD1. Per germline, CDR1 SNHLY and CDR2 FYNNEI. The CDR3 runs to 14 residues. V was pared by 2 bases and J by 8 bases, with 3 bases of the junction left unmatched. CDR3 region: CASSENRGDSPLHF. The DNA of the CDR3 is TGTGCCAGCAGTGAAAACAGGGGTGATTCACCCCTCCACTTT.